This TCR beta chain is drawn from a study of blood T cell repertoires in COVID-19. Study in general: Researchers got acute and convalescent COVID-19 samples from the United States, Italy and Spain. T cells, B-cell-depleted T cells, or PBMCs provided the cDNA or gDNA that served as material.

TCRdb's copy holds only in-frame clones and misses some; the assay was immunoSEQ multiplex PCR. The sample holds some 150,000 clones, roughly 86% seen once. Looked up from germline, CDR1 is LGHNA and CDR2 is YNFKEQ. This CDR3 spans 16 amino acids. V shed 1 base and J 7 bases; nucleotides not matched to a gene: 11. Sequencing was performed on peripheral blood. The TCR sequence derives from a human donor in a cohort sampled during active COVID-19. The chain employs TRBV4-2 and TRBJ2-7; 9 nucleotides line up with TRBD1. Here the CDR3 reads CASSQVSGTGQFEQYF. The CDR3 DNA reads TGTGCCAGCAGCCAAGTCAGTGGGACAGGGCAATTTGAGCAGTACTTC.